The clone carrying this T cell receptor (beta chain) appeared a single time. Its specificity is not known. This record belongs to a study of cytomegalovirus exposure and HLA in healthy donors. The study's findings and limits: Among the CMV-associated chains, three were confirmed in vitro as specific for CMV antigens. Reports credit the classifier with highly specific, highly sensitive diagnosis of cytomegalovirus status. Many donors carried some public TCRs, although rarity characterized most TCR sequences. The investigators catalogued 164 TCR beta chains as cytomegalovirus-associated.

The repertoire was sequenced with immunoSEQ multiplex PCR; TCRdb's copy has only in-frame clones and lacks some. The table lists roughly 330,000 clones, about 85% of them singletons. The receptor's source is a woman in her thirties in good health and CMV-seropositive. What was sequenced was PBMCs.

For the CDR3, the DNA is TGTGCCAGCAGCGGGGGACAGGAGTACAATGAGCAGTTCTTC. Its protein product is CASSGGQEYNEQFF. V is TRBV5-4 and J is TRBJ2-1, with 8 nucleotides matching TRBD1. CDR3 length: 14 residues. Germline CDR1 SGHNT, CDR2 YYREEE (reference sequence). Trimming took 4 bases from V and 4 from J; bases not matched to a gene: 4.